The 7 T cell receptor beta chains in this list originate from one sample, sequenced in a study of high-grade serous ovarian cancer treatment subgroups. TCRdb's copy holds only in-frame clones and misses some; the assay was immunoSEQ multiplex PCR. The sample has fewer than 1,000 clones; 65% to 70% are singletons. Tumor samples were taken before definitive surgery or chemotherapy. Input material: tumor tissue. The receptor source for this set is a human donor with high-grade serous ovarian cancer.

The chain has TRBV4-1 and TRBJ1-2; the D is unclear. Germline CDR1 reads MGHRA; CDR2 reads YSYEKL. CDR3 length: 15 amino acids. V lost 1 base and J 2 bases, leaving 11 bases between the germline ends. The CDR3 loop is CASSQVLGYNYGYTF. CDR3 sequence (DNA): TGCGCCAGCAGCCAAGTCCTGGGATACAACTATGGCTACACCTTC.

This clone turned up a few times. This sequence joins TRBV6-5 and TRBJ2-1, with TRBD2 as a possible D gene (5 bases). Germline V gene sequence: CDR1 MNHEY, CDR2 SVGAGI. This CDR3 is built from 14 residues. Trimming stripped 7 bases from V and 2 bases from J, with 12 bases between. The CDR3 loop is CASNLAGPYNEQFF. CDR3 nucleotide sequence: TGTGCCAGCAACCTGGCGGGCCCCTACAATGAGCAGTTCTTC.

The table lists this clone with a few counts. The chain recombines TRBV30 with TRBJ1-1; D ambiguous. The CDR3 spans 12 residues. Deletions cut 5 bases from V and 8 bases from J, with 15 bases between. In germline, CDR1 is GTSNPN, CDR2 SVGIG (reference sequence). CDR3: CAWQSPSPEAFF. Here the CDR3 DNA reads TGTGCCTGGCAGTCCCCTAGTCCGGAAGCTTTCTTT.

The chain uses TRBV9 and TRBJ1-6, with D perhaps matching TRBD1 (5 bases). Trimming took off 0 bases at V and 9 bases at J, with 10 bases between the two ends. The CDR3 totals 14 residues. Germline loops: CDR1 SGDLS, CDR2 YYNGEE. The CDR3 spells CASSVGGDFSPLHF. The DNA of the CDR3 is TGTGCCAGCAGCGTAGGGGGGGACTTTTCACCCCTCCACTTT.

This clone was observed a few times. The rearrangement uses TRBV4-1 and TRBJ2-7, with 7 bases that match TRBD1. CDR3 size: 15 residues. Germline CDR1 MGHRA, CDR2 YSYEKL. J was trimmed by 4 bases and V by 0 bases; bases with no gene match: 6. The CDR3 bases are TGCGCCAGCAGCCAAGATGAGGGGGCGCCGTACGAGCAGTACTTC. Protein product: CASSQDEGAPYEQYF.

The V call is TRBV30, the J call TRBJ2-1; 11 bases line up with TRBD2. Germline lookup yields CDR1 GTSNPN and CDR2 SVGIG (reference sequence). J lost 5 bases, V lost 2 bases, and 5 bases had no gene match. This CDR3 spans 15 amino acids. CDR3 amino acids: CAWSRQTSGNNEQFF. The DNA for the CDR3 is TGTGCCTGGAGTCGACAGACTAGCGGGAACAATGAGCAGTTCTTC.

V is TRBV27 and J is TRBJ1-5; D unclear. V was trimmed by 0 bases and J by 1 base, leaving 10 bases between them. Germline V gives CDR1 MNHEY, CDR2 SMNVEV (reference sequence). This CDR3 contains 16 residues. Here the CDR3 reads CASSLSARGSNQPQHF. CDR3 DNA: TGTGCCAGCAGTTTATCGGCCCGCGGGAGCAATCAGCCCCAGCATTTT.